The present entry profiles one TCR beta chain with its context. As yet, its antigen is unknown. TCRdb redid the calling of the reads with MiXCR, one entry per CDR3 protein. The table lists some 250,000 distinct CDR3 sequences, 9.1% of them singletons. The source of the sample is a study of T cell repertoires in cytomegalovirus infection. The wider study: Public signatures in TCR beta pointed to CMV infection and matching HLA type. Study-wide results and caveats: People with CMV and the relevant HLA were identified by cumulative public TCR beta family frequency.

Trimming removed 3 bases from V and 3 bases from J, with 12 bases in between. Germline V gives CDR1 SGHVS, CDR2 FQNEAQ. This CDR3 has 15 residues. The specimen was PBMCs. The receptor comes from a human donor in good health (CMV status not recorded). Some clones in this sample may be carry-over from other donors' samples. This chain uses TRBV7-8 with TRBJ1-3; D is unclear. The CDR3 nucleotides are TGTGCCAGCAGCTTGACCGACGGTAGTGGAAACACCATATATTTT. It encodes CASSLTDGSGNTIYF.